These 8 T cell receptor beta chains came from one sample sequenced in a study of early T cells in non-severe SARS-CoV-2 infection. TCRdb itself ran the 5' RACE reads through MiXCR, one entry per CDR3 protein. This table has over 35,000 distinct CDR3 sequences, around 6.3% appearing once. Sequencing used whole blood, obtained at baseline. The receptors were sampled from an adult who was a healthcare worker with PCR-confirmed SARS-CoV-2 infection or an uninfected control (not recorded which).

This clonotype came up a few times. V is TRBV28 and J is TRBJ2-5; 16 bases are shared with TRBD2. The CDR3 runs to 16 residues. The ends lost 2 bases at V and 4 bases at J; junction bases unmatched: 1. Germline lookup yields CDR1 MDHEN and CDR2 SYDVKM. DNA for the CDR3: TGTGCCAGCAGTTTAGGGACTAGCGGGAGGGCAGAGACCCAGTACTTC. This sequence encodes CASSLGTSGRAETQYF.

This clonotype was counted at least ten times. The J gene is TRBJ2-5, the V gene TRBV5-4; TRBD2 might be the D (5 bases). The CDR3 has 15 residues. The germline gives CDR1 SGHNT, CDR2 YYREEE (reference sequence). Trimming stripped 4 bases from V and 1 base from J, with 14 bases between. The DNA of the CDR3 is TGTGCCAGCAGCCCTCTCCTAGCTTCCCAAGAGACCCAGTACTTC. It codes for CASSPLLASQETQYF.

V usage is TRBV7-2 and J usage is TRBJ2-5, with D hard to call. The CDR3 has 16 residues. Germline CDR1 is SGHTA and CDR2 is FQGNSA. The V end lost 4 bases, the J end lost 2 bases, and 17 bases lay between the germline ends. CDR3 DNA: TGTGCCAGCAGCTCATTTCGTTGGCAAACTCAAGAGACCCAGTACTTC. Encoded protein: CASSSFRWQTQETQYF.

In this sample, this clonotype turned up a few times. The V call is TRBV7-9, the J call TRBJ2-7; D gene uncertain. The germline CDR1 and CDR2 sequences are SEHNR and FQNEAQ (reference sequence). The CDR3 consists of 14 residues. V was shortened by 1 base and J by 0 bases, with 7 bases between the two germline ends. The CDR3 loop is CASSLGVNSYEQYF. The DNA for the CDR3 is TGTGCCAGCAGCTTAGGGGTAAACTCCTACGAGCAGTACTTC.

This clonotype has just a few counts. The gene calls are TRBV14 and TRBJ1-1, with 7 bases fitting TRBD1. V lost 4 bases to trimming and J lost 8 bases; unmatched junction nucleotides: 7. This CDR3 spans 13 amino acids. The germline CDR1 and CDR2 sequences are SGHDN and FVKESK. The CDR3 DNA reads TGTGCCAGCAGCCGCGGACAGGTAGCAGAAGCTTTCTTT. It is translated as CASSRGQVAEAFF.

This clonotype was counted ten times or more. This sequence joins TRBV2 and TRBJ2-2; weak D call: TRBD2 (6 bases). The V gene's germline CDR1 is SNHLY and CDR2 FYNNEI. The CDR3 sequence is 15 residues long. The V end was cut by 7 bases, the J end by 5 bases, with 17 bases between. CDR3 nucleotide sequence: TGTGCCAGCAATCCCCAGGGCGGGGTAACCGGGGAGCTGTTTTTT. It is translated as CASNPQGGVTGELFF.

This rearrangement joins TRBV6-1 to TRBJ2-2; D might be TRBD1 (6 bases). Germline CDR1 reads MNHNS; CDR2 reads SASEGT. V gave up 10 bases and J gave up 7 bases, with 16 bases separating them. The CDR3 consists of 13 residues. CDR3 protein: CATWTAAGGELFF. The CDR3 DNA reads TGTGCCACCTGGACAGCCGCTGGCGGGGAGCTGTTTTTT.

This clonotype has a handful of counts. CDR3 sequence (DNA): TGTGCCAGCAGGCAACCACGACAGTCGGGATTTGGGCATTCACCCCTCCACTTT. Translated: CASRQPRQSGFGHSPLHF. The chain is built from TRBV12-3 or TRBV12-4 and TRBJ1-6; TRBD1 is a possible D gene (5 bases). The ends were cut back, 6 bases at V and 8 bases at J, with 26 bases in the middle. This CDR3 has 18 amino acids.